These 26 T cell receptor beta chains were sequenced from one sample in a study of early T cells in non-severe SARS-CoV-2 infection (dated by TCRdb to the early 2020s). The library relied on 5' RACE. The listed sequencing device is NextSeq 500. Using fastp trimming at Q25 and MiXCR clonotype assembly, TCRdb reanalyzed the public sequencing data and kept in-frame beta chains. Rows with one shared CDR3 protein collapse into an entry with the most common genes and DNA. The sample has around 63,000 distinct CDR3 sequences on record, approximately 5.9% of them singletons. Clones ranked in the top ten supply 3.4% of the sample. Sample: whole blood, taken at baseline. The receptors originated from an adult who was a healthcare worker with PCR-confirmed SARS-CoV-2 infection or an uninfected control (not recorded which).

At least ten counts were recorded for this clonotype. CDR3 DNA sequence: TGTGCCAGCAGCGTAGCGTTAGCGGGAGGGCCGAGCCCAGATACGCAGTATTTT. Encoded protein: CASSVALAGGPSPDTQYF. V usage is TRBV9 and J usage is TRBJ2-3, with 11 bases aligning to TRBD2. Germline-derived CDR1 and CDR2 are SGDLS and YYNGEE. This CDR3 is built from 18 residues. J gave up 4 bases and V 0 bases, and 10 bases lay outside the gene matches.

This clonotype has a count of ten or more. This sequence joins TRBV7-8 and TRBJ2-5; no clear D gene. Per the germline V gene, CDR1 is SGHVS and CDR2 is FQNEAQ. There are 18 residues in the CDR3. V lost 5 bases, J lost 2 bases, and 24 bases lay in between. The CDR3 bases are TGTGCCAGCAGCACCTTCGAAGTACTCGGCAACCGGCAAGAGACCCAGTACTTC. Encoded protein: CASSTFEVLGNRQETQYF.

This clonotype was detected many times. The chain employs TRBV21-1 and TRBJ2-7; TRBD1 is the table's D call, not checked against the DNA. TRBV21-1 is annotated as a pseudogene. CDR3 length: 15 residues. As DNA, the CDR3 is TGTGCCAGCAGGACCCTTGGGGGGGCCTCCTACGAGCAGTACTTC. Protein: CASRTLGGASYEQYF.

This clonotype was counted a few times. The chain joins TRBV12-3 or TRBV12-4 to TRBJ2-2; no reliable D call. The CDR3 runs 11 residues. V gave up 7 bases and J gave up 4 bases, with 4 bases separating them. CDR3 in DNA: TGTGCCAGCACATCCACCGGGGAGCTGTTTTTT. This encodes CASTSTGELFF.

There are a few counts of this clonotype. The chain has TRBV28 and TRBJ1-6; D is ambiguous. The germline V and J ends were trimmed by 2 bases and 10 bases, with 12 bases remaining between them. Looked up from germline, CDR1 is MDHEN and CDR2 is SYDVKM. CDR3 size: 14 residues. The CDR3 DNA sequence: TGTGCCAGCAGTTTAGACGGCCCGGGATCACCCCTCCACTTT. It encodes CASSLDGPGSPLHF.

Ten or more counts support this clonotype. The chain has TRBV27 and TRBJ2-7; 10 positions agree with TRBD1. Trimming at V came to 6 bases and at J to 2 bases, leaving 10 bases not matched to a gene. Germline V gene data show CDR1 as MNHEY and CDR2 as SMNVEV (reference sequence). This CDR3 region has 16 residues. CDR3 coding DNA: TGTGCCAGCAGACCTACTCCCGGGACAGGGGCCTACGAGCAGTACTTC. It yields the protein CASRPTPGTGAYEQYF.

This clonotype was seen repeatedly, ten times or more. This chain links TRBV5-1 with TRBJ2-5; 7 positions match TRBD2. The germline gives CDR1 SGHRS, CDR2 YFSETQ. V lost 5 bases to trimming and J lost 5 bases; unmatched junction nucleotides: 9. CDR3 length: 14 residues. The CDR3 region is CASRLGLDLETQYF. The CDR3 region has the DNA TGCGCCAGCAGACTAGGACTAGATCTGGAGACCCAGTACTTC.

This clonotype has a count of ten or more. This sequence joins TRBV7-9 and TRBJ2-3; D unresolved. Germline V gives CDR1 SEHNR, CDR2 FQNEAQ (reference sequence). This CDR3 has 16 residues. The germline V and J ends were trimmed by 0 bases and 0 bases, with 10 bases remaining between them. CDR3 nucleotides: TGTGCCAGCAGCTTAGCTCTGGAAGTTAGCACAGATACGCAGTATTTT. Translation: CASSLALEVSTDTQYF.

The V call is TRBV11-2, the J call TRBJ2-1; 10 positions match TRBD2. Germline CDR1 is SGHAT and CDR2 is FQNNGV. This CDR3 comprises 15 residues. J lost 4 bases, V lost 4 bases, and 4 bases had no gene match. The CDR3 coding sequence is TGTGCCAGCAGCTCCACTAGCGGGGTATACAATGAGCAGTTCTTC. Protein sequence: CASSSTSGVYNEQFF.

This clonotype was picked up many times. The chain combines TRBV7-9 with TRBJ2-5; the D gene is possibly TRBD1 (5 bases). CDR3 size: 14 residues. Germline-derived CDR1 and CDR2 are SEHNR and FQNEAQ (reference sequence). V lost 6 bases and J lost 5, with 16 bases in between. CDR3 DNA sequence: TGTGCCAGCAGACAGGAGATCCCGGAGGAGACCCAGTACTTC. Translation: CASRQEIPEETQYF.

In this sample, this clonotype turned up many times. The chain is built from TRBV9 and TRBJ2-5, with 10 positions matching TRBD1. Germline CDR1 SGDLS, CDR2 YYNGEE. With V trimmed by 3 bases and J by 9 bases, 11 bases remained unmatched. The CDR3 length is 15 residues. The CDR3: CASSAHRDRGLSQYF. CDR3 in DNA: TGTGCCAGCAGCGCCCACCGGGACAGGGGATTGTCCCAGTACTTC.

This clonotype was counted ten times or more. The chain has TRBV6-1 and TRBJ2-7, with D unresolved. Germline CDR1 and CDR2: MNHNS and SASEGT. Trimming left V 3 bases short and J 4 bases short, with 7 bases between. This CDR3 has 12 residues. The CDR3: CASSESGYEQYF. CDR3 nucleotides: TGTGCCAGCAGTGAGAGTGGTTACGAGCAGTACTTC.

This clonotype has just a few counts. The chain carries TRBV6-2 or TRBV6-3 and TRBJ2-7; 7 positions match TRBD1. After removal of 5 bases from V and 4 bases from J, the junction contained 8 bases not matched to a gene. CDR1 MNHEY and CDR2 SVGEGT come from the germline V gene. The CDR3 spans 14 residues. This CDR3 reads CASSPHRGVYEQYF. The CDR3 DNA is TGTGCCAGCAGTCCCCACAGGGGAGTGTACGAGCAGTACTTC.

Ten or more counts support this clonotype. J is TRBJ2-5 and V is TRBV7-2; D not certain. The CDR3 has 12 residues. CDR1 and CDR2 (germline): SGHTA, FQGNSA. Trimming left V 2 bases short and J 3 bases short, with 4 bases between. CDR3 DNA: TGTGCCAGCAGCTTAAAGGAAGAGACCCAGTACTTC. Protein product: CASSLKEETQYF. The entire variable domain, with the rest obtained from reference TRBV7-2 and TRBJ2-5, is as follows: GAGVSQSPSNKVTEKGKDVELRCDPISGHTALYWYRQSLGQGLEFLIYFQGNSAPDKSGLPSDRFSAERTGGSVSTLTIQRTQQEDSAVYLCASSLKEETQYFGPGTRLLVL.

This clonotype came up once. A much larger clone lies one base from this, so it may be a read error. The rearrangement links TRBV6-2 or TRBV6-3 to TRBJ2-1, with 15 positions matching TRBD2. Germline CDR1 MNHEY, CDR2 SVGEGT. The CDR3 sequence is 21 residues long. For the CDR3, the DNA is TGTTCCAGCAGTTACTCAGTCGGGACTAGCGGGAGGCCGGGCTTATACAATGAGCAGTTCTTC. Translated: CSSSYSVGTSGRPGLYNEQFF.

This chain links TRBV7-9 with TRBJ2-1, with D possibly TRBD2 on 8 matching bases. The CDR3 totals 15 residues. Trimming cost V 8 bases and J 8 bases, with 22 bases left between them. Germline V lookup: CDR1 SEHNR, CDR2 FQNEAQ (reference sequence). CDR3 DNA sequence: TGTGCCAGCGCCCTTAGCGGGAATACAGGGGATGAGCAGTTCTTC. Its translation is CASALSGNTGDEQFF.

This clonotype was detected many times. This rearrangement joins TRBV20-1 to TRBJ1-6; D not certain. Germline V gives CDR1 DFQATT, CDR2 SNEGSKA (reference sequence). The V gene lost 0 bases and the J gene lost 6 bases, with 9 bases spanning the gap. The CDR3 spans 14 residues. The CDR3 sequence is CSARDYTGNSPLHF. CDR3 bases: TGCAGTGCTAGAGATTATACGGGTAATTCACCCCTCCACTTT.

There are a few counts of this clonotype. The chain joins TRBV11-2 to TRBJ2-3, with 11 bases identical to TRBD2. This CDR3 comprises 15 residues. V lost 5 bases to trimming and J lost 7 bases; unmatched junction nucleotides: 8. Looked up from germline, CDR1 is SGHAT and CDR2 is FQNNGV. CDR3 coding DNA: TGTGCCAGCAGCCCCGGGACTAGCGGACCGTATACGCAGTATTTT. Amino acids: CASSPGTSGPYTQYF.

The table lists this clonotype with many counts. The chain carries TRBV6-2 or TRBV6-3 and TRBJ2-6, with 10 bases matching TRBD1. The CDR3 is 16 amino acids. Germline trimming cut 2 bases from V and 11 bases from J; bases unmatched to any gene: 9. CDR1 and CDR2 from the germline V gene are MNHEY and SVGEGT. The CDR3: CASSYRSYGQGDVLTF. In DNA form, the CDR3 reads TGTGCCAGCAGTTACCGTTCCTACGGACAGGGGGACGTCCTGACTTTC.

At least ten counts were recorded for this clonotype. The chain employs TRBV4-2 and TRBJ2-2; D is ambiguous. Germline CDR1 is LGHNA and CDR2 is YNFKEQ. The CDR3 runs to 14 residues. V lost 4 bases and J 0 bases, leaving 6 bases between the germline ends. This chain's CDR3 is CASSPGPNTGELFF. The CDR3 region has the DNA TGTGCCAGCAGCCCCGGCCCGAACACCGGGGAGCTGTTTTTT.

This clonotype was counted a few times. CDR3 loop: CSARDHGTGGKINYGYTF. CDR3 nucleotide sequence: TGCAGTGCTAGAGATCACGGGACAGGGGGGAAGATTAACTATGGCTACACCTTC. The rearrangement links TRBV20-1 to TRBJ1-2, with TRBD1 matching over 11 bases. The CDR3 has 18 residues. CDR1 and CDR2 (germline): DFQATT, SNEGSKA (reference sequence). The V and J ends lost 0 bases and 1 base, in that order; junction bases with no gene match: 10.

This clonotype was recorded at least ten times. For the CDR3, the DNA is TGTGCCAGCAGCTTAGGCCTAAACACAGATACGCAGTATTTT. As protein: CASSLGLNTDTQYF. V is TRBV7-2 and J is TRBJ2-3; no clear D gene. V shed 1 base and J shed 2 bases, with 7 bases lying between them. The CDR3 runs to 14 residues. CDR1 and CDR2 (germline): SGHTA, FQGNSA.

At least ten counts were recorded for this clonotype. The chain carries TRBV10-3 and TRBJ2-3; D is uncertain. Germline loops: CDR1 ENHRY, CDR2 SYGVKD. V dropped 10 bases and J dropped 1 base, with 12 bases sitting between them. The CDR3 spans 13 residues. DNA of the CDR3: TGTGCCACCTTAGCTGAGGGCACAGATACGCAGTATTTT. It specifies CATLAEGTDTQYF.

This chain connects TRBV6-2 or TRBV6-3 to TRBJ2-1, with D tentatively TRBD1 (5 bases). Trimming cost V 4 bases and J 5 bases, with 9 bases left between them. The CDR3 spans 13 residues. The germline V gene encodes CDR1 MNHEY and CDR2 SVGEGT. Here the CDR3 DNA reads TGTGCCAGCAGTTTAAGCAGGGACAATGAGCAGTTCTTC. Its translation is CASSLSRDNEQFF.

At least ten counts were recorded for this clonotype. The rearrangement links TRBV10-3 to TRBJ2-1; D is unresolved. Deletions cut 3 bases from V and 0 bases from J, with 6 bases between. Germline V gene data show CDR1 as ENHRY and CDR2 as SYGVKD. There are 14 residues in the CDR3. CDR3 coding DNA: TGTGCCATCAGTGACCCAGGCTCCTACAATGAGCAGTTCTTC. Translating it yields CAISDPGSYNEQFF.

This chain uses TRBV19 with TRBJ2-2, with 11 nucleotides matching TRBD2. The CDR3 runs 19 residues. The germline V gene encodes CDR1 LNHDA and CDR2 SQIVND (reference sequence). The V segment lost 0 bases and the J segment 5 bases; nucleotides outside the gene matches: 11. The CDR3 DNA is TGTGCCAGTAGTATAGATGATCCTACTAGCGGGAGAGATACCGGGGAGCTGTTTTTT. Protein: CASSIDDPTSGRDTGELFF.